These 12 T cell receptor beta chains were sequenced from one sample in a study of CD8+ T cells in alopecia areata. Treatment given: oral pan-JAK inhibitor, 5-10 mg twice daily. RNA was isolated and reverse transcribed to cDNA, the sequencing template. Here immunoSEQ multiplex PCR was the method, and the copy in TCRdb shows in-frame clones only, minus some. The profile shows 250,000 to 300,000 clones, roughly 64% of them singletons. The source was CD4+ T cells sorted from blood, collected at week 24, from a patient treated with tofacitinib. These receptors originate from a human donor with alopecia areata.

This clone was seen a handful of times. This chain links TRBV7-9 with TRBJ1-2, with 8 bases lining up with TRBD1. The CDR3 covers 15 residues. Per germline, CDR1 SEHNR and CDR2 FQNEAQ (reference sequence). J lost 5 bases, V lost 5 bases, and 10 bases had no gene match. The CDR3 sequence: CASSPDRTGIYGYTF. The CDR3 DNA sequence: TGTGCCAGCAGCCCCGACCGGACAGGGATATATGGCTACACCTTC.

The chain combines TRBV15 with TRBJ1-6, with D tentatively TRBD1 (6 bases). This CDR3 has 13 residues. The V gene's germline CDR1 is LNHNV and CDR2 YYDKDF (reference sequence). Trimming shortened V by 4 bases and J by 5 bases, and 6 bases separated the two germline ends. The CDR3 coding sequence is TGTGCCACCAGCAACAGGGATAATTCACCCCTCCACTTT. It codes for CATSNRDNSPLHF.

The chain links TRBV29-1 to TRBJ1-1; 9 nucleotides agree with TRBD1. The germline gives CDR1 SQVTM, CDR2 ANQGSEA. The trim removed 8 bases at V and 1 base at J, leaving 11 bases unmatched. The CDR3 totals 15 residues. DNA for the CDR3: TGCAGCTCGAGGGTGACAGGGGGGGCGAACACTGAAGCTTTCTTT. It yields the protein CSSRVTGGANTEAFF.

The chain combines TRBV9 with TRBJ2-5; 10 nucleotides agree with TRBD2. Germline assignment: CDR1 SGDLS and CDR2 YYNGEE. Trimming cost V 2 bases and J 2 bases; bases outside gene matches: 6. The CDR3 is made up of 16 amino acids. The CDR3 spells CASSVSTAGGQETQYF. The CDR3 DNA reads TGTGCCAGCAGCGTTTCAACAGCGGGGGGGCAAGAGACCCAGTACTTC.

As for this clone: In the same sample, other DNA sequences code for this CDR3. The gene calls are TRBV5-1 and TRBJ2-5, with D tentatively TRBD1 or TRBD2 (6 bases each). The CDR3 is 13 residues long. CDR1 and CDR2 from the germline V gene are SGHRS and YFSETQ. V lost 3 bases and J 4 bases, leaving 10 bases between the germline ends. DNA of the CDR3: TGCGCCAGCAGCTCACAGGGAGGAGAGACCCAGTACTTC. It specifies CASSSQGGETQYF.

This clone has a handful of counts. The same CDR3 arises from other DNA sequences in this sample as well. The chain carries TRBV4-2 and TRBJ1-5; no clear D. With 0 bases removed from V and 5 bases from J, the gap between germline ends came to 5 bases. The CDR3 totals 13 residues. The germline gives CDR1 LGHNA, CDR2 YNFKEQ. CDR3 residues: CASSQEADQPQHF. The CDR3 bases are TGTGCCAGCAGCCAAGAAGCAGATCAGCCCCAGCATTTT.

V is TRBV19 and J is TRBJ1-2; no reliable D call. The CDR3 consists of 12 residues. Per germline, CDR1 LNHDA and CDR2 SQIVND (reference sequence). Trimming cost V 3 bases and J 7 bases, with 9 bases left between them. The CDR3 sequence: CASSIIDRGYTF. For the CDR3, the DNA is TGTGCCAGTAGTATTATCGATCGTGGCTACACCTTC.

The chain joins TRBV7-8 to TRBJ2-2; D is possibly TRBD1 (5 bases). The V end was cut by 2 bases, the J end by 5 bases, with 12 bases between. The CDR3 is made up of 15 amino acids. Germline CDR1 and CDR2: SGHVS and FQNEAQ. The CDR3 region is CASSLKGLLTGELFF. The CDR3 DNA reads TGTGCCAGCAGCTTAAAGGGGCTACTAACCGGGGAGCTGTTTTTT. Combining the CDR3 with reference TRBV7-8 and TRBJ2-2 gives the whole variable domain GAGVSQSPRYKVAKRGQDVALRCDPISGHVSLFWYQQALGQGPEFLTYFQNEAQLDKSGLPSDRFFAERPEGSVSTLKIQRTQQEDSAVYLCASSLKGLLTGELFFGEGSRLTVL.

This clone was observed a handful of times. V gene TRBV30 combines with J gene TRBJ1-2; D perhaps matches TRBD1 (5 bases). The V end lost 4 bases, the J end lost 8 bases, and 14 bases lay between the germline ends. Germline lookup yields CDR1 GTSNPN and CDR2 SVGIG (reference sequence). This CDR3 comprises 12 residues. The CDR3 nucleotides read TGTGCCTGGAACGACAGACCCACGGGCTACACCTTC. It codes for CAWNDRPTGYTF.

The V gene is TRBV14, the J gene TRBJ2-5; D is unclear. CDR3 length equals 16 residues. Between the trimmed V and J ends, which lost 3 bases and 2 bases, there was a span of 16 bases. Looked up from germline, CDR1 is SGHDN and CDR2 is FVKESK. Here the CDR3 DNA reads TGTGCCAGCAGCCACGACCGCGGAGCTATTCAAGAGACCCAGTACTTC. Encoded protein: CASSHDRGAIQETQYF. Full variable domain (outside the CDR3, taken from reference TRBV14 and TRBJ2-5): EAGVTQFPSHSVIEKGQTVTLRCDPISGHDNLYWYRRVMGKEIKFLLHFVKESKQDESGMPNNRFLAERTGGTYSTLKVQPAELEDSGVYFCASSHDRGAIQETQYFGPGTRLLVL.

V and J are TRBV5-1 and TRBJ1-2, with 7 bases aligning to TRBD1. V lost 3 bases to trimming and J lost 1 base; unmatched junction nucleotides: 3. This CDR3 region has 14 residues. The V gene's germline CDR1 is SGHRS and CDR2 YFSETQ. The CDR3 here is CASSSGTDNYGYTF. CDR3 sequence (DNA): TGCGCCAGCAGCTCCGGGACAGATAACTATGGCTACACCTTC. The whole variable domain, filled in from reference TRBV5-1 and TRBJ1-2, reads KAGVTQTPRYLIKTRGQQVTLSCSPISGHRSVSWYQQTPGQGLQFLFEYFSETQRNKGNFPGRFSGRQFSNSRSEMNVSTLELGDSALYLCASSSGTDNYGYTFGSGTRLTVV.

V usage is TRBV11-2 and J usage is TRBJ2-3; D unresolved. The V gene lost 0 bases and the J gene lost 3 bases, with 10 bases spanning the gap. The CDR3 extends over 15 amino acids. CDR1 is SGHAT, CDR2 FQNNGV, per germline. Written as DNA, the CDR3 is TGTGCCAGCAGCTTAGATGGGCGAGAAACAGATACGCAGTATTTT. This codes for CASSLDGRETDTQYF.